This T cell receptor beta chain comes out of a study of blood T cell repertoires in COVID-19. The overall study: The analysed material was cDNA or gDNA that came from T cells, B-cell-depleted T cells, or PBMCs.

The authors' processing: For nucleated cells, counts were estimated from reference gene primer amplification. Libraries were prepared by immunoSEQ multiplex PCR; TCRdb keeps only in-frame clonotypes and omits some of them. V, J and clone size were drawn from that table, and D and trimming were deduced from the DNA. Among about 210,000 clones, 82% were seen once, and the ten largest hold around 12%. The ends lost 0 bases at V and 3 bases at J; junction bases unmatched: 0. Germline V gives CDR1 SGHTS, CDR2 YDEGEE. This CDR3 comprises 15 residues. The specimen was peripheral blood. This sequence joins TRBV5-8 and TRBJ2-7; 13 bases are shared with TRBD2. This clonotype was sampled from a woman between 40 and 55 years old with acute or convalescent COVID-19. The CDR3 sequence is CASSLGLAGGYEQYF. In DNA, the CDR3 is TGTGCCAGCAGCTTGGGACTAGCGGGAGGCTACGAGCAGTACTTC.